This T cell receptor beta chain appears in the sequencing data of a study of T cell repertoires in cytomegalovirus infection. As to this clonotype: Its antigen is unidentified.

V gave up 3 bases and J gave up 7 bases, with 12 bases separating them. The CDR3 is made up of 14 amino acids. Germline CDR1 MNHEY, CDR2 SMNVEV (reference sequence). TCRdb redid the calling of the reads with MiXCR, one entry per CDR3 protein. The sample records 830,000 or so distinct CDR3 sequences, about 30% being singletons. This sequence was found in a human donor in good health (CMV status not recorded). Some clones in this sample may be carry-over from other donors' samples. The sample consisted of cultured CD8+ T cells from PBMCs, taken from culture after CMV antigen stimulation. The chain uses TRBV27 and TRBJ2-2; D is perhaps TRBD2 (7 bases). The CDR3: CASSFGGAIGELFF. In DNA form, the CDR3 reads TGTGCCAGCAGTTTTGGGGGGGCAATCGGGGAGCTGTTTTTT.